What follows are 19 T cell receptor beta chains derived from one specimen sequenced in a study of OX40 agonist ivuxolimab in advanced cancers. Libraries came from the immunoSEQ multiplex PCR assay. TCRdb stores this immuneACCESS table with in-frame sequences only. Part of the clones is absent; in the studies checked, under half of the shortfall reflects unresolved V genes, and no reason is known for the rest. The sample includes under 80,000 clones, with around 86% observed a single time. The ten largest clones represent under 0.55% of the sample. Sequencing was performed on CD4+ or CD8+ T cells sorted from blood, taken in a trial of the OX40 agonist ivuxolimab. The receptor source for this set is an adult with an advanced solid tumor such as melanoma, head and neck, liver or kidney cancer.

The V gene is TRBV11-2, the J gene TRBJ2-3; D not resolved. Germline assignment: CDR1 SGHAT and CDR2 FQNNGV. Deletions cut 4 bases from V and 6 bases from J, with 5 bases between. The CDR3 sequence is 11 residues long. For the CDR3, the DNA is TGTGCCAGCAGCTCCTTGGATACGCAGTATTTT. The encoded protein is CASSSLDTQYF.

The chain uses TRBV2 and TRBJ2-5; D gene ambiguous. The CDR3 extends over 14 amino acids. Germline CDR1 is SNHLY and CDR2 is FYNNEI. V was cut by 2 bases and J by 4 bases, with 11 bases left in between. The CDR3 bases are TGTGCCAGCAGTGAAACCCTCGGGCGAGAGACCCAGTACTTC. This translates into CASSETLGRETQYF.

V and J are TRBV28 and TRBJ2-5; TRBD1 matches 7 bases. V lost 4 bases and J lost 0; bases outside the gene matches: 5. The CDR3 spans 15 residues. Germline CDR1 is MDHEN and CDR2 is SYDVKM. CDR3 in amino acids: CASSSGQTYQETQYF. The CDR3 DNA reads as TGTGCCAGCAGTTCGGGACAGACGTACCAAGAGACCCAGTACTTC.

This clone came up once. This rearrangement joins TRBV5-5 to TRBJ1-5, with D possibly being TRBD1 (6 bases). CDR3 length: 15 residues. V was shortened by 4 bases and J by 4 bases, with 15 bases between the two germline ends. Germline CDR1 is SGHKS and CDR2 is YYEKEE (reference sequence). The CDR3 DNA is TGTGCCAGCAGCCCTGGCAGGGGACTAAATCAGCCCCAGCATTTT. It encodes CASSPGRGLNQPQHF.

The V and J genes are TRBV19 and TRBJ1-6; D possibly corresponds to TRBD1 (5 bases). The length of the CDR3 is 16 residues. Per the germline V gene, CDR1 is LNHDA and CDR2 is SQIVND (reference sequence). V dropped 4 bases and J dropped 6 bases, with 16 bases sitting between them. The CDR3 DNA follows: TGTGCCAGTAGTACCCGACAGCTGGCGGGTAATTCACCCCTCCACTTT. Translation: CASSTRQLAGNSPLHF.

V gene TRBV18 combines with J gene TRBJ2-1; TRBD2 aligns across 7 bases. This CDR3 is 17 amino acids long. Germline V gene sequence: CDR1 KGHSH, CDR2 LQKENI. The V gene end was trimmed by 6 bases and the J gene end by 8 bases; junction bases not matched to a gene: 19. The CDR3 reads CASSGGGPMSPSYEQFF. DNA of the CDR3: TGTGCCAGCTCCGGGGGAGGGCCTATGTCTCCCTCATATGAGCAGTTCTTC.

Details on this clone: Other nucleotide sequences from this sample produce the same CDR3. The V gene is TRBV19, the J gene TRBJ2-4, with a weak D call TRBD2 (6 bases). V lost 5 bases and J 0 bases, leaving 26 bases between the germline ends. This CDR3 region has 20 residues. From germline, CDR1 is LNHDA and CDR2 SQIVND (reference sequence). DNA for the CDR3: TGTGCCAGTAGTGCGGTTGCCGGGACTTCCGCCTTACTAGCCAAAAACATTCAGTACTTC. Translated, it gives CASSAVAGTSALLAKNIQYF.

V gene TRBV5-6 combines with J gene TRBJ1-3, with TRBD1 as a possible D gene (6 bases). V was pared by 5 bases and J by 0 bases, with 21 bases between. The CDR3 has 18 residues. Germline CDR1 SGHDT, CDR2 YYEEEE. DNA of the CDR3: TGTGCCAGCAGACTGGGTAGGGGGAAACCCCGCTCTGGAAACACCATATATTTT. Its translation is CASRLGRGKPRSGNTIYF.

This chain uses TRBV19 with TRBJ1-1; D unresolved. In germline, CDR1 is LNHDA, CDR2 SQIVND (reference sequence). The V end lost 10 bases, the J end lost 0 bases, and 15 bases lay between the germline ends. The CDR3 sequence is 14 residues long. Here the CDR3 reads CAIKSVGLNTEAFF. As DNA, the CDR3 is TGTGCCATCAAGTCGGTAGGTCTGAACACTGAAGCTTTCTTT. Full variable domain (outside the CDR3, taken from reference TRBV19 and TRBJ1-1): DGGITQSPKYLFRKEGQNVTLSCEQNLNHDAMYWYRQDPGQGLRLIYYSQIVNDFQKGDIAEGYSVSREKKESFPLTVTSAQKNPTAFYLCAIKSVGLNTEAFFGQGTRLTVV.

The rearrangement joins TRBV7-6 to TRBJ1-4, with D possibly TRBD1 on 6 matching bases. Germline V CDR1 and CDR2: SGHVS, FNYEAQ. The CDR3 loop spans 13 amino acids. Trimming cost V 5 bases and J 6 bases, with 10 bases left between them. The CDR3 loop is CASSANRDEKLFF. The CDR3 DNA reads TGTGCCAGCAGCGCGAACAGGGATGAAAAACTGTTTTTT.

This rearrangement joins TRBV5-4 to TRBJ2-1, with 7 bases that match TRBD1. V lost 3 bases and J lost 9; bases outside the gene matches: 9. The germline CDR1 and CDR2 sequences are SGHNT and YYREEE (reference sequence). This CDR3 spans 14 amino acids. CDR3 DNA: TGTGCCAGCAGCTGGGGGACAGATCTTGGTGAGCAGTTCTTC. Its translation is CASSWGTDLGEQFF.

The CDR3 nucleotides are TGTGCCAGCACGCTAAGACAGGGGGCAGCGAACACTGAAGCTTTCTTT. Encoded protein: CASTLRQGAANTEAFF. The chain recombines TRBV2 with TRBJ1-1, with 10 nucleotides matching TRBD1. The germline CDR1 and CDR2 sequences are SNHLY and FYNNEI. This CDR3 region has 16 residues. V shed 7 bases, J shed 1 base, and the junction held 9 bases outside the gene matches.

This sequence joins TRBV7-6 and TRBJ2-3, with unresolved D. Germline loops: CDR1 SGHVS, CDR2 FNYEAQ. The CDR3 has 12 residues. V lost 5 bases, J lost 0 bases, and 3 bases lay in between. DNA of the CDR3: TGTGCCAGCAGCCCGAGCACAGATACGCAGTATTTT. It translates to CASSPSTDTQYF.

This chain links TRBV4-2 with TRBJ2-1; 11 bases line up with TRBD2. Germline loops: CDR1 LGHNA, CDR2 YNFKEQ. This CDR3 is built from 15 residues. V was pared by 3 bases and J by 5 bases, with 3 bases of the junction left unmatched. The CDR3 protein is CASSHGTSGNNEQFF. DNA of the CDR3: TGTGCCAGCAGCCACGGGACTAGCGGAAACAATGAGCAGTTCTTC.

V usage is TRBV5-6 and J usage is TRBJ1-2, with 11 positions matching TRBD1. The J segment lost 8 bases and the V segment lost 3 bases, leaving 9 bases of the junction unmatched. This CDR3 has 15 residues. Germline CDR1 is SGHDT and CDR2 is YYEEEE. CDR3 in DNA: TGTGCCAGCAGCTGGAGGACAGGGGGCGTGGACGGCTACACCTTC. This sequence encodes CASSWRTGGVDGYTF.

The genes are TRBV9 and TRBJ2-1; maybe TRBD1 (6 bases). There are 17 residues in the CDR3. V lost 1 base and J lost 5, with 19 bases in between. Germline V CDR1 and CDR2: SGDLS, YYNGEE. CDR3: CASSVFLREQGHNEQFF. In nucleotides, the CDR3 is TGTGCCAGCAGCGTATTTCTTCGGGAACAGGGCCACAATGAGCAGTTCTTC.

The V and J genes are TRBV5-8 and TRBJ2-7; 7 bases are a match to TRBD2. Per the germline V gene, CDR1 is SGHTS and CDR2 is YDEGEE. The CDR3 consists of 15 residues. The trim removed 0 bases at V and 2 bases at J, leaving 5 bases unmatched. The CDR3 region has the DNA TGTGCCAGCAGCTTGGGATTGGGACTAACCTACGAGCAGTACTTC. It encodes CASSLGLGLTYEQYF.

The V and J genes are TRBV5-1 and TRBJ1-1; 8 bases are shared with TRBD1. Trimming removed 4 bases from V and 5 bases from J; junction bases left unmatched: 7. From germline, CDR1 is SGHRS and CDR2 YFSETQ. The CDR3 has 14 residues. CDR3 in DNA: TGCGCCAGCAGCGTACGGCAGGGGGCGACTGAAGCTTTCTTT. Its translation is CASSVRQGATEAFF.

The chain couples TRBV18 to TRBJ2-7; no firm D call. V lost 3 bases and J lost 4, with 10 bases in between. The CDR3 sequence is 13 residues long. Looked up from germline, CDR1 is KGHSH and CDR2 is LQKENI. The CDR3 region has the DNA TGTGCCAGCTCACCTTACAGAATTTACGAGCAGTACTTC. Translation gives CASSPYRIYEQYF. Complete variable domain (other parts from reference TRBV18 and TRBJ2-7): NAGVMQNPRHLVRRRGQEARLRCSPMKGHSHVYWYRQLPEEGLKFMVYLQKENIIDESGMPKERFSAEFPKEGPSILRIQQVVRGDSAAYFCASSPYRIYEQYFGPGTRLTVT.